This TCR beta chain comes out of a study of T cells in Graves' hyperthyroidism and ophthalmopathy. What was amplified from RNA transcripts were TCR beta CDR3 regions. Researchers ran a first-round RT-PCR on the TCR CDR3 using the HTBI primer set. TCRdb passed the multiplex PCR reads through MiXCR, listing each CDR3 protein once. The sample holds roughly 350,000 distinct CDR3 sequences; around 13% are singletons and the top ten take about 20%. Only a few counts were recorded for this clonotype. Losses at the gene ends were 3 bases for V and 2 bases for J; bases not matched to a gene: 9. CDR1 is DFQATT, CDR2 SNEGSKA, per germline (reference sequence). The CDR3 is 17 amino acids.

Sequenced: blood. This chain uses TRBV20-1 with TRBJ2-5, with TRBD2 matching over 13 bases. The clonotype originates from a young woman with Graves' ophthalmopathy. CDR3 sequence reads: CSARGRTSGGLQETQYF. The CDR3 DNA reads as TGCAGTGCTAGGGGCCGGACTAGCGGGGGCCTACAAGAGACCCAGTACTTC.